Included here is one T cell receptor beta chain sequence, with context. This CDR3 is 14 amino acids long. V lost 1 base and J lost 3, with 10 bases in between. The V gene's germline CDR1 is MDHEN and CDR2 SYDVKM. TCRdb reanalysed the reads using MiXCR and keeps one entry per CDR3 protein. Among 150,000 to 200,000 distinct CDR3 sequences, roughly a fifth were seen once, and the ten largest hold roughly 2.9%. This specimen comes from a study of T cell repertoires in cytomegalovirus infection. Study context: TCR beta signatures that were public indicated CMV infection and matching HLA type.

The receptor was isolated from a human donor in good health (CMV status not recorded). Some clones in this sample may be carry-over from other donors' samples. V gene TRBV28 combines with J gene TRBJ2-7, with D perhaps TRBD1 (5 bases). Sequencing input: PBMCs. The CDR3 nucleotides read TGTGCCAGCAGTTTATTGGACACGAACTACGAGCAGTACTTC. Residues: CASSLLDTNYEQYF.